These T cell receptor beta chains were read from a single sample in a study of cytomegalovirus exposure and HLA in healthy donors. Data came from immunoSEQ multiplex PCR; TCRdb stores just in-frame clones and leaves some out. Found here are roughly 110,000 clones, about 77% of them singletons; the top ten hold 5.4%. The source material was PBMCs. These receptors were collected from a woman younger than 45 in good health and CMV-seropositive. The CDR3 runs from the conserved cysteine through the conserved F or W. The order of the fields is J gene, V gene, D gene, clone size, CDR3 DNA, CDR3 protein. D genes are given only for firm matches. Clone size is shown for a subset of rows, as once, few, many or a class of expanded clone.

j_call: TRBJ1-2; v_call: TRBV28; d_call: -; clone_size: once; cdr3_nt: TGTGCCAGCAGTTTCCTTTCTGGCTACACCTTC; cdr3_aa: CASSFLSGYTF
j_call: TRBJ2-7; v_call: TRBV11-1; d_call: -; clone_size: -; cdr3_nt: TGTGCCAGCAGCTTTGGCGGCGAGCCAGTGCAGTACTTC; cdr3_aa: CASSFGGEPVQYF
j_call: TRBJ1-2; v_call: TRBV19; d_call: TRBD1; clone_size: few; cdr3_nt: TGTGCCACCTGGACAGGCTTTGGGTATGGCTACACCTTC; cdr3_aa: CATWTGFGYGYTF
j_call: TRBJ1-2; v_call: TRBV7-3; d_call: -; clone_size: few; cdr3_nt: TGTGCCAGCAGCCCAGGAGGGGCCCCGGGTGGCTACACCTTC; cdr3_aa: CASSPGGAPGGYTF
j_call: TRBJ1-5; v_call: TRBV29-1; d_call: -; clone_size: -; cdr3_nt: TGCAGCGTTGTATCTGGGGGAGGTCAGCCCCAGCATTTT; cdr3_aa: CSVVSGGGQPQHF
j_call: TRBJ2-7; v_call: TRBV4-1; d_call: -; clone_size: -; cdr3_nt: TGCGCCAGCAGCCAACTGGACAGAGCCTACGAGCAGTACTTC; cdr3_aa: CASSQLDRAYEQYF
j_call: TRBJ2-1; v_call: TRBV18; d_call: -; clone_size: -; cdr3_nt: TGTGCCAGCTCAAGTCCCGACTCCCCGGCGTACAATGAGCAGTTCTTC; cdr3_aa: CASSSPDSPAYNEQFF
j_call: TRBJ1-2; v_call: TRBV11-3; d_call: -; clone_size: few; cdr3_nt: TGTGCCAGCAGCTTCCTTCAGGGCTATGGCTACACCTTC; cdr3_aa: CASSFLQGYGYTF
j_call: TRBJ2-5; v_call: TRBV5-1; d_call: -; clone_size: -; cdr3_nt: TGCGCCAGCAGCTTCCAGGGTGGCTGGATTCGGGAGACCCAGTACTTC; cdr3_aa: CASSFQGGWIRETQYF
j_call: TRBJ1-4; v_call: TRBV6-1; d_call: -; clone_size: -; cdr3_nt: TGTGCCAGCAGTGAATTTCGGCCAGAGGAGGAAAAACTGTTTTTT; cdr3_aa: CASSEFRPEEEKLFF
j_call: TRBJ2-7; v_call: TRBV5-1; d_call: TRBD2; clone_size: once; cdr3_nt: TGCGCCAGCAGCCTGACTAGCGGGAACGAGCAGTACTTC; cdr3_aa: CASSLTSGNEQYF
j_call: TRBJ1-1; v_call: TRBV10-1; d_call: TRBD1; clone_size: once; cdr3_nt: TGCGCCAGCACAAACCTACAGGGGGGTAGGACTGAAGCTTTCTTT; cdr3_aa: CASTNLQGGRTEAFF
j_call: TRBJ2-2; v_call: TRBV19; d_call: -; clone_size: -; cdr3_nt: TGTGCCAGTAGTATAGATTACAGCAGGGGCCTACTCTTGAACACCGGGGAGCTGTTTTTT; cdr3_aa: CASSIDYSRGLLLNTGELFF
j_call: TRBJ1-2; v_call: TRBV14; d_call: TRBD1; clone_size: once; cdr3_nt: TGTGCCAGCAGCCAGGGAGGACAGGGGTTGGGCTACACCTTC; cdr3_aa: CASSQGGQGLGYTF
j_call: TRBJ2-1; v_call: TRBV27; d_call: -; clone_size: -; cdr3_nt: TGTGCCAGCAGCTTACCAGGGGTGGAGCAGTTCTTC; cdr3_aa: CASSLPGVEQFF
j_call: TRBJ2-5; v_call: TRBV4-2; d_call: TRBD2; clone_size: few; cdr3_nt: TGTGCCAGCAGCCAAGAGACTAGCGGGGGGGCCGCGGTAGAGACCCAGTACTTC; cdr3_aa: CASSQETSGGAAVETQYF
j_call: TRBJ1-5; v_call: TRBV27; d_call: -; clone_size: -; cdr3_nt: TGTGCCAGCAGGCCATCCGACGGAAGAGGTCAGCCCCAGCATTTT; cdr3_aa: CASRPSDGRGQPQHF
j_call: TRBJ2-2; v_call: TRBV15; d_call: TRBD2; clone_size: few; cdr3_nt: TGTGCCACCAGCAGAGGCGGACTAGCGGCCTACACCGGGGAGCTGTTTTTT; cdr3_aa: CATSRGGLAAYTGELFF
j_call: TRBJ2-1; v_call: TRBV19; d_call: TRBD2; clone_size: -; cdr3_nt: TGTGCCAGTAGTCCTTATCTGGCGGGAGGGCGACAAAATGAGCAGTTCTTC; cdr3_aa: CASSPYLAGGRQNEQFF
j_call: TRBJ2-5; v_call: TRBV7-2; d_call: TRBD1; clone_size: -; cdr3_nt: TGTGCCAGCAGCTGGGCGACAGGGGAGAGGGAGACCCAGTACTTC; cdr3_aa: CASSWATGERETQYF
j_call: TRBJ1-2; v_call: TRBV30; d_call: TRBD1; clone_size: -; cdr3_nt: TGTGCCTGGATTCCGAAGACCGGGACAGGGAGCTATGGCTACACCTTC; cdr3_aa: CAWIPKTGTGSYGYTF
j_call: TRBJ2-3; v_call: TRBV7-9; d_call: -; clone_size: -; cdr3_nt: TGTTCCAGCAATAATGAGGATACGCAGTATTTT; cdr3_aa: CSSNNEDTQYF